Only a few counts were recorded for the clone carrying this T cell receptor beta chain. Source study methods: The assay estimated nucleated cells by amplifying reference gene primers. Produced via immunoSEQ multiplex PCR; TCRdb's table is partial and in-frame only. The V and J calls and the clone size are those of that table, but D and trimming were determined from the DNA. The repertoire has roughly 100,000 clones, around 86% of them found once; the top ten carry roughly 15%. These data originate in a study of blood T cell repertoires in COVID-19. At the level of the study: Sources were T cells, B-cell-depleted T cells, or PBMCs; the material itself was cDNA or gDNA.

V was trimmed by 1 base and J by 6 bases, leaving 9 bases between them. This CDR3 contains 13 residues. Germline CDR1 and CDR2: LGHDT and YNNKEL (reference sequence). This chain joins TRBV3-1 (or the pseudogene TRBV3-2) and TRBJ1-1; D is possibly TRBD1 (5 bases). Input material: peripheral blood. This sequence originates from a man between 45 and 60 years old with acute or convalescent COVID-19. Here the CDR3 reads CASSQGQGAEAFF. The CDR3 DNA is TGTGCCAGCAGCCAAGGACAAGGGGCTGAAGCTTTCTTT.